The present T cell receptor (beta chain) was sequenced within a study of T cells in Graves' hyperthyroidism and ophthalmopathy (dated by TCRdb to about 2019). Some background on the complete study: Peripheral blood was collected at initial diagnosis, before any treatment. A discovery cohort of approximately 100 patients, approximately 44 with Graves' ophthalmopathy and 57 with stable Graves' hyperthyroidism, was used to find distinguishing TCR V-J signatures. An independent validation cohort of fewer than 20 hyperthyroidism patients and 17 patients who later progressed to ophthalmopathy tested prospective prediction of ophthalmopathy. For training and testing, the 100 or so patients in the discovery cohort were randomly divided in a 7:3 ratio. In addition, the study compared T-cell repertoires in thyroid tissue and in blood from over 5 Graves' hyperthyroidism patients. Once sampling was done, hyperthyroidism patients were given methimazole at a starting dose of 30 mg daily, whereas ophthalmopathy patients were given high-dose intravenous methylprednisolone. According to the paper, TCR Vbeta CDR3 sequencing was carried out on approximately 140 peripheral blood samples, which came from fewer than 50 ophthalmopathy, around 74 hyperthyroidism and about 17 progressor patients.

Moderately to severely active disease, a Clinical Activity Score of at least 3, a NOSPECS grade of at least 4, and a duration under 3 months were present in ophthalmopathy patients. Patients with uncontrolled infections, other autoimmune diseases, pregnancy or lactation were excluded. Diagnoses were established on the basis of clinical symptoms, serum thyroxine and TRAb, thyroid ultrasound, and orbital computed tomography. PBMCs were separated from 8 to 10 ml of fresh peripheral blood using Ficoll-Paque density gradient centrifugation. Total RNA was extracted with Trizol reagent, and quality was checked on an Agilent 2100 Bioanalyzer. TCR beta CDR3 regions were amplified from RNA transcripts. For the first round of RT-PCR on the TCR CDR3, the HTBI primer set was used together with the Qiagen OneStep RT-PCR kit. Libraries were constructed in a second round of multiplex PCR, after which size selection and purification were performed. Libraries were sequenced paired-end with 100 bp reads on an Illumina HiSeq2000. As for how the authors treated the data: SOAPnuke was used to process the raw data, removing reads that contained adapters or uncalled bases, had a mean Phred below 15, or lacked an exact match to the constant primer or identifier. High-quality paired reads were merged with COPE v1.2.5, and unique nucleotide sequences were defined as clonotypes. Clonotypes were aligned to IMGT TRBV, TRBD and TRBJ reference segments using MiTCR v1.1. The analysis was restricted to V-J combinations with a frequency above 0.0001, which together covered over 99% of the repertoires. The TCS score was defined as the ratio of F50 (clonal expansion) to E x V (chaos), calculated using BLOSUM62-based TCRdist between CDR3 peptides within each V-J. Welch's t-statistics and random forest reduced around 520 V-J features to fewer than 15, which were used in a naive Bayes classifier (R e1071). Using fastp at Q25 and MiXCR, TCRdb reprocessed the public reads and kept productive beta chains. CDR3 protein sequences are deduplicated, and each keeps its most common genes and DNA. The V and J calls shown here were made by TCRdb, not taken from the authors' results. The sample table holds about half a million distinct CDR3 sequences, of which about 24% were seen once. The top ten clones comprise 11% of the sample.

Notes on this clonotype: It has no known antigen specificity. There are no base qualities to consult, and no much larger clone falls within one base.

Study-wide findings and limitations: Ophthalmopathy was separated from stable hyperthyroidism by a 13 V-J signature model, with around 90% sensitivity and 81% to 83% specificity obtained in cross-validation and 80%/75% obtained in testing. During validation, the model predicted progression to ophthalmopathy a median of approximately 6.5 months ahead of onset, with 60% to 71% sensitivity and about 72% specificity. Most expanded thyroid clonotypes (frequency above 0.001) were also detected in blood, suggesting blood repertoires may reflect thyroid immune responses. No statistical method was used to set the sample size in advance, and investigators knew the group allocation.

Compared with germline, V lacks 2 bases and J lacks 1 base; bases without a gene match: 5. Including cysteine and phenylalanine, the CDR3 has 16 amino acids. The CDR3 DNA has 48 bases and is translated from base 1. According to the germline V gene, CDR1 reads LGHNA and CDR2 reads YNFKEQ. This sequence originates from a woman between 25 and 40 years old with Graves' ophthalmopathy. The sequencing input was blood. The chain joins TRBV4-2 to TRBJ1-2; a stretch of 9 junction bases matches TRBD1. The nucleotide sequence reads TGTGCCAGCAGCCAAACACCGGGACAGGGTAACTATGGCTACACCTTC. The resulting protein is CASSQTPGQGNYGYTF.